These 20 T cell receptor beta chains share one sample of origin, sequenced in a study of T-cell memory formation after mild COVID-19. TCRdb processed the 5' RACE reads anew with MiXCR; each CDR3 protein has one entry. The table records 70,000 to 95,000 distinct CDR3 sequences, roughly 12% of them present only once. The sequencing input was PBMCs or a T cell subset sorted from them (not recorded which). Receptors were obtained from a man aged 18 to 30 who had mild COVID-19 (a few samples of this study predate the infection). Cell type and time point are not known.

This clonotype was detected only a few times. The chain couples TRBV5-6 to TRBJ2-4; tentatively, D is TRBD2 (7 bases). There are 13 residues in the CDR3. The V gene lost 3 bases and the J gene lost 7 bases, with 11 bases spanning the gap. Per the germline V gene, CDR1 is SGHDT and CDR2 is YYEEEE. CDR3 sequence: CASSYGGPNIQYF. In DNA, the CDR3 is TGTGCCAGCAGCTACGGGGGGCCGAACATTCAGTACTTC.

This clonotype was observed at least ten times. This chain joins TRBV4-1 and TRBJ1-1; possible D gene TRBD1, 5 bases. The CDR3 is made up of 13 amino acids. Germline lookup yields CDR1 MGHRA and CDR2 YSYEKL. V was clipped by 4 bases and J by 7 bases, with 13 bases between them. The CDR3 is CASSPGGFREAFF. CDR3 DNA sequence: TGCGCCAGCAGCCCCGGGGGGTTTCGTGAAGCTTTCTTT.

The V call is TRBV12-3 or TRBV12-4, the J call TRBJ1-1; D is ambiguous. This CDR3 comprises 12 residues. V lost 6 bases to trimming and J lost 4 bases, with 9 bases between them. Here the CDR3 DNA reads TGTGCCAGCAGGCTATCTGGCACTGAAGCTTTCTTT. It encodes CASRLSGTEAFF.

A few counts support this clonotype. The chain links TRBV4-2 to TRBJ2-1, with TRBD2 identical over 11 bases. This CDR3 has 18 amino acids. Per germline, CDR1 LGHNA and CDR2 YNFKEQ. V shed 1 base and J 4 bases; nucleotides not matched to a gene: 9. The CDR3 DNA follows: TGTGCCAGCAGCCAAGGGGTAGCGGGGGGGCCGTCGTACAATGAGCAGTTCTTC. Translating gives CASSQGVAGGPSYNEQFF.

This clonotype was counted between two and nine times. The genes are TRBV7-8 and TRBJ2-2; 11 bases match TRBD1. The length of the CDR3 is 18 residues. The germline gives CDR1 SGHVS, CDR2 FQNEAQ. V was clipped by 2 bases and J by 8 bases; unmatched bases: 13. The CDR3 spells CASSLPKTGTGGYGELFF. CDR3 DNA: TGTGCCAGCAGCTTACCGAAAACCGGGACAGGGGGTTATGGGGAGCTGTTTTTT.

The V and J genes are TRBV4-3 and TRBJ2-1, with 11 bases fitting TRBD2. V lost 2 bases to trimming and J lost 4 bases; unmatched junction nucleotides: 1. Germline V gives CDR1 LGHNA, CDR2 YSLEER. The CDR3 spans 15 residues. CDR3 nucleotide sequence: TGCGCCAGCAGCCAACCTAGCGGGGGGTACAATGAGCAGTTCTTC. Translating gives CASSQPSGGYNEQFF.

This clonotype was observed a handful of times. This chain links TRBV3-1 with TRBJ2-5; no firm D call. CDR1 is LGHDT, CDR2 YNNKEL, per germline (reference sequence). CDR3 length equals 15 residues. The ends were cut back, 0 bases at V and 5 bases at J, with 13 bases in the middle. The CDR3 here is CASSQDPGPLETQYF. The CDR3 DNA is TGTGCCAGCAGCCAAGACCCCGGCCCTCTGGAGACCCAGTACTTC.

The CDR3 DNA is TGTGCCAGCAGCCCTGACAGGGATTACAATGAGCAGTTCTTC. Translating it yields CASSPDRDYNEQFF. The chain links TRBV7-6 to TRBJ2-1; 7 positions match TRBD1. Per the germline V gene, CDR1 is SGHVS and CDR2 is FNYEAQ. Trimming cost V 5 bases and J 4 bases; bases outside gene matches: 5. This CDR3 spans 14 amino acids.

There are a few counts of this clonotype. The chain joins TRBV7-9 to TRBJ2-1; possibly TRBD1 for D (6 bases). The CDR3 sequence is 16 residues long. V shed 5 bases and J shed 3 bases, with 17 bases lying between them. CDR1 is SEHNR and CDR2 is FQNEAQ in the germline V gene (reference sequence). This CDR3 reads CASSPMTGRGYNEQFF. For the CDR3, the DNA is TGTGCCAGCAGCCCGATGACAGGCAGGGGCTACAATGAGCAGTTCTTC.

This clonotype has a handful of counts. The rearrangement joins TRBV27 to TRBJ2-7, with 8 bases identical to TRBD2. Germline values: CDR1 MNHEY, CDR2 SMNVEV (reference sequence). There are 14 residues in the CDR3. With 4 bases clipped from V and 0 bases from J, the junction kept 2 bases outside the gene matches. The CDR3 loop reads CASSSSGHSYEQYV. CDR3 DNA sequence: TGTGCCAGCAGTTCTAGCGGGCACTCCTACGAGCAGTACGTC.

J is TRBJ2-1 and V is TRBV29-1; a possible D gene is TRBD2 (6 bases). Germline CDR1 is SQVTM and CDR2 is ANQGSEA. V dropped 4 bases and J dropped 7 bases, with 14 bases sitting between them. The CDR3 sequence is 13 residues long. The DNA of the CDR3 is TGCAGCGTTGCGGGGGTATCCCTAAATGAGCAGTTCTTC. Its protein product is CSVAGVSLNEQFF.

This clonotype was seen a handful of times. This rearrangement joins TRBV7-6 to TRBJ2-5; 8 positions agree with TRBD1. This CDR3 is 16 amino acids long. Trimming took 4 bases from V and 4 from J; bases not matched to a gene: 11. The germline V gene encodes CDR1 SGHVS and CDR2 FNYEAQ. The CDR3 DNA reads TGTGCCAGCAGCTCCAGAGTAGGACAGGGACGAGAGACCCAGTACTTC. It is translated as CASSSRVGQGRETQYF.

Concerning this clonotype: Relative to the germline gene, one junction end is altered; a read error may explain this. This sequence joins TRBV5-5 and TRBJ1-5, with a possible D match to TRBD1 (6 bases). The germline CDR1 and CDR2 sequences are SGHKS and YYEKEE (reference sequence). The CDR3 totals 15 residues. The CDR3 DNA sequence: TGTGCCAGCAGCTTGGCCGTGGACAGCAATCATCCCCAGCATTTT. Its translation: CASSLAVDSNHPQHF.

This clonotype was counted only a few times. The chain is built from TRBV30 and TRBJ1-2; D might be TRBD1 (6 bases). Trimming took 6 bases from V and 12 from J, leaving 17 bases between them. CDR1 and CDR2 (germline): GTSNPN, SVGIG (reference sequence). CDR3 length: 11 amino acids. CDR3 coding DNA: TGTGCCTGCTTACAGGGCTTTGAAAACACCTTC. As protein: CACLQGFENTF. The variable domain in full, completed from reference TRBV30 and TRBJ1-2, reads SQTIHQWPATLVQPVGSPLSLECTVEGTSNPNLYWYRQAAGRGLQLLFYSVGIGQISSEVPQNLSASRPQDRQFILSSKKLLLSDSGFYLCACLQGFENTFGSGTRLTVV.

The rearrangement joins TRBV12-3 or TRBV12-4 to TRBJ2-2; 12 positions agree with TRBD2. This CDR3 region has 17 residues. Trimming took 7 bases from V and 4 from J; bases not matched to a gene: 10. CDR3 in DNA: TGTGCCAGCAAACTCCTAGCGGGGGGGCCGGGCACCGGGGAGCTGTTTTTT. Amino acids: CASKLLAGGPGTGELFF.

The CDR3 nucleotides read TGCGCCAGCAGCCCGGGACAGGGGGCTTATAGCAATCAGCCCCAGCATTTT. It encodes CASSPGQGAYSNQPQHF. V usage is TRBV5-1 and J usage is TRBJ1-5; 12 bases are a match to TRBD1. CDR3 length equals 17 residues. V lost 4 bases to trimming and J lost 0 bases; unmatched junction nucleotides: 5. Per germline, CDR1 SGHRS and CDR2 YFSETQ.

The V gene is TRBV9, the J gene TRBJ2-4; D possibly matches TRBD1 or TRBD2 (5 bases each). The CDR3 runs to 14 residues. V was pared by 0 bases and J by 2 bases, with 6 bases between. Germline V gives CDR1 SGDLS, CDR2 YYNGEE. DNA for the CDR3: TGTGCCAGCAGCGTAGGGGGGACCAAAAACATTCAGTACTTC. As protein: CASSVGGTKNIQYF.

The rearrangement uses TRBV25-1 and TRBJ2-7; weak D call: TRBD1 (5 bases). The germline V and J ends were trimmed by 1 base and 6 bases, with 10 bases remaining between them. The CDR3 runs 13 residues. Per the germline V gene, CDR1 is MGHDK and CDR2 is SYGVNS. The DNA for the CDR3 is TGTGCCAGCAGTGAATTGGACATACCCGAGCAGTACTTC. This encodes CASSELDIPEQYF.

This chain connects TRBV6-4 to TRBJ2-3; 11 bases match TRBD2. The CDR3 runs 18 residues. Germline CDR1 is MRHNA and CDR2 is SNTAGT. The trim removed 0 bases at V and 3 bases at J, leaving 8 bases unmatched. The CDR3 bases are TGTGCCAGCAGTGACTCGACGCAAACTAGCGGGGGTACAGATACGCAGTATTTT. Residues: CASSDSTQTSGGTDTQYF.

This clonotype has a count of ten or more. The rearrangement links TRBV10-3 to TRBJ2-7; possible D gene TRBD1, 6 bases. This CDR3 spans 18 amino acids. Trimming took off 3 bases at V and 0 bases at J, with 21 bases between the two ends. CDR1 and CDR2 from the germline V gene are ENHRY and SYGVKD. CDR3 protein: CAISDLTTGKMGSYEQYF. CDR3 bases: TGTGCCATCAGTGATCTTACCACAGGGAAGATGGGCTCCTACGAGCAGTACTTC.